The 10 T cell receptor beta chains in this list originate from one sample, sequenced in a study of blood T cells in healthy people across ages. Alongside a J-beta primer mix, a sample-barcoded 5' primer served in a second PCR lasting 7 to 11 cycles. TCRdb recomputed calls from the 5' RACE reads with MiXCR, one row per CDR3 protein. Found here are 1.5 million to 2 million distinct CDR3 sequences, approximately 30% of them singletons; the top ten hold 7.7%. The sequencing input was blood. The receptors originated from a woman in her 30s in good health.

The V call is TRBV9, the J call TRBJ2-3, with D perhaps matching TRBD2 (6 bases). The V gene lost 7 bases and the J gene lost 7 bases, with 19 bases spanning the gap. The CDR3 extends over 14 amino acids. CDR1 is SGDLS, CDR2 YYNGEE, per germline. The CDR3 region is CASAPGTSTNTQYF. The CDR3 DNA sequence: TGTGCCAGCGCTCCCGGGACTTCAACTAATACGCAGTATTTT. The whole variable domain, filled in from reference TRBV9 and TRBJ2-3, reads DSGVTQTPKHLITATGQRVTLRCSPRSGDLSVYWYQQSLDQGLQFLIQYYNGEERAKGNILERFSAQQFPDLHSELNLSSLELGDSALYFCASAPGTSTNTQYFGPGTRLTVL.

This clonotype was counted between two and nine times. The CDR3 DNA sequence: TGTGCCAGCAGCTTATCTCTAGCCCCAGATACGCAGTATTTT. It yields the protein CASSLSLAPDTQYF. V usage is TRBV7-2 and J usage is TRBJ2-3; TRBD2 might be the D (5 bases). There are 14 residues in the CDR3. CDR1 is SGHTA, CDR2 FQGNSA, per germline. The V and J ends lost 2 bases and 4 bases respectively, with 10 bases between them.

The genes are TRBV6-2 or TRBV6-3 and TRBJ1-1, with D maybe TRBD1 (6 bases). Trimming took off 5 bases at V and 1 base at J, with 14 bases between the two ends. Germline V gene lookup returns CDR1 MNHEY and CDR2 SVGEGT. The CDR3 loop spans 15 amino acids. CDR3 protein: CASSDLRGPNTEAFF. CDR3 bases: TGTGCCAGCAGTGATCTCAGGGGTCCGAACACTGAAGCTTTCTTT.

V and J are TRBV6-6 and TRBJ1-1; D remains ambiguous. The V gene lost 7 bases and the J gene lost 6 bases, with 9 bases spanning the gap. CDR1 and CDR2 from the germline V gene are MNHNY and SVGAGI (reference sequence). CDR3 size: 11 residues. CDR3 sequence reads: CASNDEAEAFF. The CDR3 DNA is TGTGCCAGCAATGATGAGGCTGAAGCTTTCTTT.

The chain joins TRBV6-1 to TRBJ1-5, with D possibly matching TRBD1 (5 bases). The CDR3 contains 15 residues. Germline V gene data show CDR1 as MNHNS and CDR2 as SASEGT. Trimming pared 4 bases from V and 4 bases from J, leaving 14 bases between. The CDR3 DNA reads as TGTGCCAGCAGTGGGACACCACCGGGAAATCAGCCCCAGCATTTT. It encodes CASSGTPPGNQPQHF.

V usage is TRBV5-1 and J usage is TRBJ2-3, with 9 bases that match TRBD2. The V gene end was trimmed by 3 bases and the J gene end by 4 bases; junction bases not matched to a gene: 9. Per the germline V gene, CDR1 is SGHRS and CDR2 is YFSETQ. The length of the CDR3 is 16 residues. This CDR3 reads CASSWVGSGGSDTQYF. For the CDR3, the DNA is TGCGCCAGCAGCTGGGTCGGTAGCGGGGGATCAGATACGCAGTATTTT.

The table lists this clonotype with many counts. The rearrangement joins TRBV24-1 to TRBJ2-2, with D possibly being TRBD1 (6 bases). The CDR3 is made up of 16 amino acids. From germline, CDR1 is KGHDR and CDR2 SFDVKD. Trimming stripped 5 bases from V and 4 bases from J, with 16 bases between. In nucleotides, the CDR3 is TGTGCCACCAGTGGTTGGACAGACACGGGCACCGGGGAGCTGTTTTTT. Protein sequence: CATSGWTDTGTGELFF.

J is TRBJ2-4 and V is TRBV14; 8 bases are shared with TRBD2. The J call may not be correct, given that the DNA end is closer to TRBJ2-7. This CDR3 comprises 15 residues. CDR1 SGHDN and CDR2 FVKESK come from the germline V gene. CDR3 bases: TGTGCCAGCAGCCCCGGACTAGCTATCCCCTACGAGCAGTACTTC. This encodes CASSPGLAIPYEQYF.

CDR3 sequence (DNA): TGTGCCAGCAGATACCTATCGACAAGCACAGATACGCAGTATTTT. Its protein product is CASRYLSTSTDTQYF. The V and J genes are TRBV5-6 and TRBJ2-3, with no clear D. Trimming took off 5 bases at V and 0 bases at J, with 13 bases between the two ends. Germline V CDR1 and CDR2: SGHDT, YYEEEE. This CDR3 spans 15 amino acids.

This clonotype has only a few counts. V is TRBV5-5 and J is TRBJ1-2; no reliable D call. V lost 0 bases, J lost 7 bases, and 19 bases lay in between. This CDR3 contains 16 residues. Germline V CDR1 and CDR2: SGHKS, YYEKEE (reference sequence). CDR3 coding DNA: TGTGCCAGCAGCTTGGCGTCCGGACTGAGGGTTACTGGCTACACCTTC. Translation gives CASSLASGLRVTGYTF.